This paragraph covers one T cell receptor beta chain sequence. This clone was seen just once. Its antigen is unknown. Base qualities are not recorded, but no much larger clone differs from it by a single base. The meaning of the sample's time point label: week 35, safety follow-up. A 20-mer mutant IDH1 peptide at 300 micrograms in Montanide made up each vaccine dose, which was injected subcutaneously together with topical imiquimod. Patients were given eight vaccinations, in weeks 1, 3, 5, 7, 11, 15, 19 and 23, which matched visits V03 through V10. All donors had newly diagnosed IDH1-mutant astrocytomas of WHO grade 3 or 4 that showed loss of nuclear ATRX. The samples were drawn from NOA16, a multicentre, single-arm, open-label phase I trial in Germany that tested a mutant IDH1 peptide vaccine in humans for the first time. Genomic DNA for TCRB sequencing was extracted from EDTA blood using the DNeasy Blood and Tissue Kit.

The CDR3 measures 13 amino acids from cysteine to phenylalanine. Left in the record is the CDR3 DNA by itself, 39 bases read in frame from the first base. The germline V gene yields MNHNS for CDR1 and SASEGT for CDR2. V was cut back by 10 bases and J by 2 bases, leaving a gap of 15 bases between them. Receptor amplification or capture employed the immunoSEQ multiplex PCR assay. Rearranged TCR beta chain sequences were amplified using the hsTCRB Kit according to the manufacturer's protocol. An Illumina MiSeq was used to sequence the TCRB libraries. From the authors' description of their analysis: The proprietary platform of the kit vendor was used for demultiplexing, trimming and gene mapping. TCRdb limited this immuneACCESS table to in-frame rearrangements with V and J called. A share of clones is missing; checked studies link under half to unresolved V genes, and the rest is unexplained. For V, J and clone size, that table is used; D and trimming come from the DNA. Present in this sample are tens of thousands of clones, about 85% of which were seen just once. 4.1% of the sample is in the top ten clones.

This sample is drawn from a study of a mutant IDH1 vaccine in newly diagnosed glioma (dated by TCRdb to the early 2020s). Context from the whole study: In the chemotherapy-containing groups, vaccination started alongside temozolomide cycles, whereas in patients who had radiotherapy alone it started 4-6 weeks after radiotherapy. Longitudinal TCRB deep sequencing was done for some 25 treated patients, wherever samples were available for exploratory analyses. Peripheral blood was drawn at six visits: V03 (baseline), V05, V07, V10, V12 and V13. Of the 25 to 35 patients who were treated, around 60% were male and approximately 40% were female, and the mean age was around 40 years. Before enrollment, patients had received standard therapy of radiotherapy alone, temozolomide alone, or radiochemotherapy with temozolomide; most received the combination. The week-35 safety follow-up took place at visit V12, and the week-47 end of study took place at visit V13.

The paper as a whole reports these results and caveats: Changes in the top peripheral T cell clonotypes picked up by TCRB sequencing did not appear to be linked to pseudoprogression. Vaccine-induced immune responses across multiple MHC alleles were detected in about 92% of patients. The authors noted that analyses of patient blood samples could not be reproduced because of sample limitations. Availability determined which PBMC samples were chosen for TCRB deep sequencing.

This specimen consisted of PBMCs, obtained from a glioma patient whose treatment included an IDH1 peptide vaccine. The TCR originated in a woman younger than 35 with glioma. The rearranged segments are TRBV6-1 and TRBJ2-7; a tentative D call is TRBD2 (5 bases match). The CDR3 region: CATGVVGPYEQYF. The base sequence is TGTGCCACCGGGGTAGTTGGTCCCTACGAGCAGTACTTC.